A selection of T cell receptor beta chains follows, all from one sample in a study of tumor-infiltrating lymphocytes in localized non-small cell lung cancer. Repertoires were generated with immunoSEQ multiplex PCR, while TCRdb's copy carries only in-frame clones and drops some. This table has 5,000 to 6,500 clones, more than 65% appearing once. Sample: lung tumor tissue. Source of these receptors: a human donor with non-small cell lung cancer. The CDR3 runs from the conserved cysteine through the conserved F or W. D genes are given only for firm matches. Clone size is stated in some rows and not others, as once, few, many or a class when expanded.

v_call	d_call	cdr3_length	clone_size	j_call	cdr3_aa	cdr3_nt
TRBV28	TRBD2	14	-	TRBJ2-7	CASIKAGGSYEQYF	TGTGCCAGCATAAAAGCGGGGGGGTCCTACGAGCAGTACTTC
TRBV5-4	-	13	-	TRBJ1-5	CVSSLGADQPQHF	TGTGTCAGCAGCTTAGGAGCTGATCAGCCCCAGCATTTT
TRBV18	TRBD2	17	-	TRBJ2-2	CASSTGLAGGGTGELFF	TGTGCCAGCTCAACAGGACTAGCGGGAGGTGGCACCGGGGAGCTGTTTTTT
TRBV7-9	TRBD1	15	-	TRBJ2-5	CASSLRQGSRETQYF	TGTGCCAGCAGCCTCCGACAGGGGTCAAGAGAGACCCAGTACTTC
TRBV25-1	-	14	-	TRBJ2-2	CASSPQANTGELFF	TGTGCCAGCAGTCCCCAGGCGAACACCGGGGAGCTGTTTTTT
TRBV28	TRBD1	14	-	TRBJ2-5	CASSLGQGAGTQYF	TGTGCCAGCAGTTTAGGGCAGGGGGCTGGGACCCAGTACTTC
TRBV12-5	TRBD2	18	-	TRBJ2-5	CASGLGGLAGGWQETQYF	TGTGCTAGTGGTTTAGGGGGACTAGCGGGAGGTTGGCAAGAGACCCAGTACTTC
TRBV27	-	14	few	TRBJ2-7	CASSLQGGNYEQYF	TGTGCCAGCAGTTTACAAGGGGGGAACTACGAGCAGTACTTC
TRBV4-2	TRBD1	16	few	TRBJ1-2	CASSQEEGTGGLSYTF	TGTGCCAGCAGCCAAGAGGAAGGGACAGGGGGCCTGAGCTACACCTTC
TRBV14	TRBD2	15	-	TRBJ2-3	CASSQPSGRGDTQYF	TGTGCCAGCAGCCAACCTAGCGGGAGAGGAGATACGCAGTATTTT